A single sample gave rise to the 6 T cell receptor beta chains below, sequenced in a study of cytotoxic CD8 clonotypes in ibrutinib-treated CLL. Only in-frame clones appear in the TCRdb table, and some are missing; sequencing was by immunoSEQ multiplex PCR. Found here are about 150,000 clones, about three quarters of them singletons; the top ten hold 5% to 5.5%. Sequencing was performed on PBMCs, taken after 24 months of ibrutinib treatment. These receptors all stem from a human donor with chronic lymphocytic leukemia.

The CDR3 sequence: CASSLGSGTGTDTQYF. The CDR3 DNA is TGCGCCAGCAGCCTCGGTTCAGGGACAGGCACAGATACGCAGTATTTT. The rearrangement links TRBV4-1 to TRBJ2-3; TRBD1 aligns across 7 bases. This CDR3 region has 16 residues. V was clipped by 4 bases and J by 1 base; unmatched bases: 8. Per germline, CDR1 MGHRA and CDR2 YSYEKL.

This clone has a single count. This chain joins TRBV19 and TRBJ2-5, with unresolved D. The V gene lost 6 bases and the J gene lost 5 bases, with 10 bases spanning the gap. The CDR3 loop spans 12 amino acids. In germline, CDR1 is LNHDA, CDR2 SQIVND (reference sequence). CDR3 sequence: CASSLARETQYF. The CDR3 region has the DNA TGTGCCAGTAGCCTCGCAAGGGAGACCCAGTACTTC.

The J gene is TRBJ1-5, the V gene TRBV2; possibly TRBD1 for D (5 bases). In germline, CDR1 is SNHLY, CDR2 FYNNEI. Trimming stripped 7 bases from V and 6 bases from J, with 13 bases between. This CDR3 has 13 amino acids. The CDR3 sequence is CASTQGGGQPQHF. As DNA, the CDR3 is TGTGCCAGCACTCAAGGTGGGGGTCAGCCCCAGCATTTT.

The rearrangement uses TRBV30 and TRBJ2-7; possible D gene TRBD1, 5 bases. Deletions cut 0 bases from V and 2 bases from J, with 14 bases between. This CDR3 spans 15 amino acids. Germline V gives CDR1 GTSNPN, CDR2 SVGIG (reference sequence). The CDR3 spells CAWSVGLTAPYEQYF. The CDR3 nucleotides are TGTGCCTGGAGTGTGGGGCTCACTGCCCCCTACGAGCAGTACTTC.

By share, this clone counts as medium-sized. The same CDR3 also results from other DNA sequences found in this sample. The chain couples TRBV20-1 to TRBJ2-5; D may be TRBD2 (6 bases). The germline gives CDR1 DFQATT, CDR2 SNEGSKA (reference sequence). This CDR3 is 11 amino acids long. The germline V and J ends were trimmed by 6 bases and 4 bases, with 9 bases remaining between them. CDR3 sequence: CSAWGVETQYF. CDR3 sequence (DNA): TGCAGTGCCTGGGGGGTAGAGACCCAGTACTTC.

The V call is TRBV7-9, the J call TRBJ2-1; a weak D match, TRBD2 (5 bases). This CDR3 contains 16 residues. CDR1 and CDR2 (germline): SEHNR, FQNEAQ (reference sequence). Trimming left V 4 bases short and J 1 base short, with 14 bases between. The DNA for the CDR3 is TGTGCCAGCAGCTCTGACTATCACCTTTCCTACAATGAGCAGTTCTTC. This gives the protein CASSSDYHLSYNEQFF.